The source of this T cell receptor beta chain is a study of beta chain features in type 1 diabetes. At the level of the study: No patient-donor differences in age, gender, total cells or subset yield. Points from the study as a whole: Patients with Type 1 diabetes showed moderately but significantly shorter TCRB CDR3s in all four CD4+ subsets. A definitive answer on HLA type influencing TCRB rearrangement was not reached here.

Researchers reported sorting CD4+ naive, central memory, regulatory and stem cell-like memory cells via CD45RO/CCR7/CD25/CD127/CD95/CD27. There are a few counts of this clone. Its antigen is unidentified. Germline loops: CDR1 GTSNPN, CDR2 SVGIG (reference sequence). Trimming pared 3 bases from V and 0 bases from J, leaving 11 bases between. The CDR3 has 14 residues. Reverse transcribing all isolated RNA meant expressed TCRB transcripts were sequenced. Sequencing used immunoSEQ multiplex PCR; TCRdb keeps in-frame clones, though not all of them. The sample records approximately 340,000 clones, roughly 16% being singletons.

The chain is built from TRBV30 and TRBJ1-2, with unresolved D. Sequencing was carried out using naive CD4+ T cells from blood. The source of this sequence is a woman under 30 in good health. The CDR3 sequence: CAWRDLIANYGYTF. CDR3 DNA sequence: TGTGCCTGGAGAGATCTCATAGCTAACTATGGCTACACCTTC.